This TCR beta chain was obtained from a study of T cell responses to AZD1222 COVID-19 vaccine. General study findings and limits: The number of AZD1222 recipients seropositive at baseline was only five to seven.

Investigators merged groups given second doses at roughly 4 or roughly 12 weeks. Trimming removed 3 bases from V and 8 bases from J, with 23 bases in between. The CDR3 has 16 amino acids. Germline V gives CDR1 SGHRS, CDR2 YFSETQ. In the case of this clone: Its antigen is unknown.

Repertoires were generated with immunoSEQ multiplex PCR, while TCRdb's copy carries only in-frame clones and drops some. The sample shows over 150,000 clones, under 95% of them seen only once. The material was peripheral blood, obtained 28 days after the second AZD1222 dose. This clonotype originated in an adult who received the AZD1222 COVID-19 vaccine. This chain joins TRBV5-1 and TRBJ1-2; D might be TRBD1 (5 bases). CDR3: CASSWTNQGRGEGYTF. The CDR3 bases are TGCGCCAGCAGCTGGACTAATCAGGGACGGGGAGAAGGCTACACCTTC.